What follows are 28 T cell receptor beta chains derived from one specimen sequenced in a study of cytomegalovirus exposure and HLA in healthy donors. A multiplex PCR was run with 60 Vbeta primers and 13 Jbeta primers. The table came from immunoSEQ multiplex PCR; TCRdb's copy has only in-frame clones and leaves some out. The sample records over 100,000 clones, around 61% being singletons. The sequencing input was PBMCs. These receptors were collected from a woman aged 30 to 39 in good health and CMV-seronegative.

V usage is TRBV4-2 and J usage is TRBJ1-3; no clear D. Germline V lookup: CDR1 LGHNA, CDR2 YNFKEQ. Trimming removed 0 bases at V and 7 bases at J, with 13 bases between. This CDR3 contains 15 residues. The CDR3 region has the DNA TGTGCCAGCAGCCAAGATATAGAGTCTAGGAACACCATATATTTT. Amino acid sequence: CASSQDIESRNTIYF.

The J gene is TRBJ2-1, the V gene TRBV7-2; TRBD2 matches at 9 bases. Trimming cost V 1 base and J 6 bases; bases outside gene matches: 4. CDR1 and CDR2 (germline): SGHTA, FQGNSA. The CDR3 runs 15 residues. CDR3 DNA sequence: TGTGCCAGCAGCTTAGTAGCGGGAGCTCGCAATGAGCAGTTCTTC. It is translated as CASSLVAGARNEQFF.

The chain couples TRBV5-6 to TRBJ1-1; D gene uncertain. V lost 0 bases and J 0 bases, leaving 9 bases between the germline ends. Germline lookup yields CDR1 SGHDT and CDR2 YYEEEE. The CDR3 covers 15 residues. CDR3 amino acids: CASSLVGSLNTEAFF. CDR3 in DNA: TGTGCCAGCAGCTTGGTGGGCAGCTTGAACACTGAAGCTTTCTTT.

The J gene is TRBJ2-1, the V gene TRBV7-9; 9 nucleotides align to TRBD1. This CDR3 spans 14 amino acids. The V gene end was trimmed by 8 bases and the J gene end by 0 bases; junction bases not matched to a gene: 2. Germline V gene lookup returns CDR1 SEHNR and CDR2 FQNEAQ (reference sequence). CDR3 residues: CASATGGSYNEQFF. CDR3 DNA sequence: TGTGCCAGCGCGACAGGGGGCTCCTACAATGAGCAGTTCTTC.

This chain uses TRBV4-1 with TRBJ2-5, with D maybe TRBD2 (6 bases). CDR1 is MGHRA, CDR2 YSYEKL, per germline. Trimming stripped 4 bases from V and 2 bases from J, with 20 bases between. This CDR3 is 17 amino acids long. CDR3 in amino acids: CASSLLGGGQLQETQYF. The CDR3 region has the DNA TGCGCCAGCAGCCTCCTGGGGGGTGGACAACTTCAAGAGACCCAGTACTTC.

This rearrangement joins TRBV28 to TRBJ1-4; TRBD1 matches 9 bases. This CDR3 contains 16 residues. Trimming removed 6 bases from V and 7 bases from J; junction bases left unmatched: 12. From germline, CDR1 is MDHEN and CDR2 SYDVKM. The CDR3 here is CASSNAWTGESEKLFF. Here the CDR3 DNA reads TGTGCCAGCAGCAATGCATGGACAGGGGAAAGTGAAAAACTGTTTTTT.

The chain recombines TRBV5-4 with TRBJ2-2; 8 positions match TRBD2. V lost 9 bases, J lost 1 base, and 5 bases stayed unmatched. Germline V CDR1 and CDR2: SGHNT, YYREEE (reference sequence). CDR3 size: 14 residues. CDR3 region: CATASGLNTGELFF. CDR3 DNA sequence: TGTGCCACCGCTAGCGGGTTGAACACCGGGGAGCTGTTTTTT.

This sequence joins TRBV7-2 and TRBJ1-1; D call uncertain. Trimming took off 1 base at V and 3 bases at J, with 9 bases between the two ends. CDR1 is SGHTA and CDR2 is FQGNSA in the germline V gene. CDR3 length: 14 residues. The CDR3: CASSLGAADTEAFF. DNA for the CDR3: TGTGCCAGCAGCTTAGGGGCAGCTGACACTGAAGCTTTCTTT.

The gene calls are TRBV6-1 and TRBJ2-5, with D possibly TRBD1 on 5 matching bases. Gene TRBJ2-7 matches the end of the DNA better, so the J call may be wrong. The CDR3 has 15 amino acids. Germline loops: CDR1 MNHNS, CDR2 SASEGT. In DNA, the CDR3 is TGTGCCAGCAGTGAGGGCCAGGGTTTCTCCTACGAGCAGTACTTC. Its translation: CASSEGQGFSYEQYF.

The chain combines TRBV2 with TRBJ2-7; 7 bases align to TRBD1. Germline V gene data show CDR1 as SNHLY and CDR2 as FYNNEI. V lost 8 bases and J lost 1; bases outside the gene matches: 8. This CDR3 has 14 amino acids. The CDR3 coding sequence is TGTGCCAGCCGGCAAGAGGGACAGTCCTACGAGCAGTACTTC. Translated, it gives CASRQEGQSYEQYF.

The V call is TRBV28, the J call TRBJ2-1; 12 bases map to TRBD2. This CDR3 is 17 amino acids long. Germline lookup yields CDR1 MDHEN and CDR2 SYDVKM. V lost 8 bases and J lost 4; bases outside the gene matches: 12. CDR3 sequence: CASGGQLAGGRYNEQFF. The CDR3 DNA is TGTGCCAGCGGAGGACAGCTAGCGGGAGGGAGGTACAATGAGCAGTTCTTC.

This chain links TRBV6-5 with TRBJ2-7; D is perhaps TRBD1 (5 bases). The CDR3 loop spans 13 amino acids. The germline V gene has CDR1 MNHEY and CDR2 SVGAGI. Deletions cut 6 bases from V and 0 bases from J, with 9 bases between. The CDR3: CASRGLSSYEQYF. The CDR3 DNA reads as TGTGCCAGCAGGGGGCTAAGCTCCTACGAGCAGTACTTC.

The chain recombines TRBV18 with TRBJ1-5; the D is unclear. Germline values: CDR1 KGHSH, CDR2 LQKENI. The length of the CDR3 is 14 residues. V was clipped by 2 bases and J by 5 bases, with 10 bases between them. The chain's CDR3 is CASSPLRVDQPQHF. CDR3 nucleotides: TGTGCCAGCTCACCATTACGGGTGGATCAGCCCCAGCATTTT.

The J gene is TRBJ1-1, the V gene TRBV5-1; the match to TRBD1 covers 12 bases. The CDR3 is 15 amino acids. Germline V gene sequence: CDR1 SGHRS, CDR2 YFSETQ. V was pared by 1 base and J by 4 bases, with 2 bases of the junction left unmatched. As DNA, the CDR3 is TGCGCCAGCAGCTTGCCGGGACAGGGGGCCACTGAAGCTTTCTTT. As protein: CASSLPGQGATEAFF.

The chain employs TRBV11-1 and TRBJ2-2; 12 nucleotides align to TRBD2. V trimming: 5 bases; J trimming: 3 bases; junction bases outside the gene matches: 4. Germline V lookup: CDR1 SGHAT, CDR2 FQDESV (reference sequence). CDR3 length: 16 residues. The CDR3 protein is CASSPGLAGYTGELFF. In nucleotides, the CDR3 is TGTGCCAGCAGCCCCGGACTAGCGGGGTACACCGGGGAGCTGTTTTTT.

This clone was seen a few times. The chain combines TRBV27 with TRBJ2-3; TRBD2 agrees at 8 bases. Germline V gene sequence: CDR1 MNHEY, CDR2 SMNVEV (reference sequence). V dropped 2 bases and J dropped 4; count of bases not matched to a gene: 11. This CDR3 spans 17 amino acids. CDR3 sequence reads: CASSLDPAGEQSDTQYF. The CDR3 nucleotides read TGTGCCAGCAGTTTAGACCCAGCGGGAGAACAGTCAGATACGCAGTATTTT.

The V gene is TRBV7-2, the J gene TRBJ2-1, with D hard to call. The CDR3 runs 13 residues. Germline values: CDR1 SGHTA, CDR2 FQGNSA. V was shortened by 0 bases and J by 8 bases, with 8 bases between the two germline ends. CDR3 DNA: TGTGCCAGCAGCTTAGCGGTGAGCCATGAGCAGTTCTTC. Protein: CASSLAVSHEQFF. The full variable domain, completed using reference TRBV7-2 and TRBJ2-1, is GAGVSQSPSNKVTEKGKDVELRCDPISGHTALYWYRQSLGQGLEFLIYFQGNSAPDKSGLPSDRFSAERTGGSVSTLTIQRTQQEDSAVYLCASSLAVSHEQFFGPGTRLTVL.

This chain uses TRBV11-2 with TRBJ1-2, with D perhaps TRBD1 (5 bases). Germline CDR1 SGHAT, CDR2 FQNNGV. There are 14 residues in the CDR3. Trimming stripped 1 base from V and 4 bases from J, with 10 bases between. The CDR3 loop reads CASSLGGQFYGYTF. CDR3 sequence (DNA): TGTGCCAGCAGCTTAGGGGGCCAGTTCTATGGCTACACCTTC.

This sequence joins TRBV5-1 and TRBJ2-7; 7 bases are a match to TRBD2. The CDR3 loop spans 15 amino acids. Germline V gene lookup returns CDR1 SGHRS and CDR2 YFSETQ. V shed 0 bases and J 1 base; nucleotides not matched to a gene: 4. The CDR3 loop is CASSLVASGSYEQYF. DNA of the CDR3: TGCGCCAGCAGCTTGGTGGCTAGCGGTTCCTACGAGCAGTACTTC.

The genes are TRBV10-3 and TRBJ1-3; the D gene is possibly TRBD1 (6 bases). CDR1 and CDR2 from the germline V gene are ENHRY and SYGVKD. Trimming left V 0 bases short and J 2 bases short, with 11 bases between. This CDR3 has 16 residues. The CDR3 protein is CAISESGGATGNTIYF. CDR3 nucleotide sequence: TGTGCCATCAGTGAGTCGGGGGGGGCAACTGGAAACACCATATATTTT.

The chain combines TRBV6-4 with TRBJ2-3; 8 bases align to TRBD2. Germline values: CDR1 MRHNA, CDR2 SNTAGT. This CDR3 is built from 15 residues. Unmatched junction bases numbered 7, after V lost 4 bases and J lost 4 bases. The CDR3 DNA reads as TGTGCCAGCAGTGCGGGACTAGGGGGGCCAGATACGCAGTATTTT. This gives the protein CASSAGLGGPDTQYF.

The V gene is TRBV27, the J gene TRBJ2-1; TRBD2 matches 8 bases. Germline V lookup: CDR1 MNHEY, CDR2 SMNVEV (reference sequence). V was pared by 5 bases and J by 4 bases, with 4 bases of the junction left unmatched. This CDR3 has 14 residues. Here the CDR3 reads CASSQREFYNEQFF. The CDR3 DNA follows: TGTGCCAGCAGTCAGCGGGAGTTTTACAATGAGCAGTTCTTC.

This clone was observed a single time. The chain has TRBV10-3 and TRBJ2-7; tentative D call: TRBD2 (7 bases). The V end was cut by 5 bases, the J end by 5 bases, with 16 bases between. The CDR3 is 14 amino acids. CDR1 is ENHRY and CDR2 is SYGVKD in the germline V gene. The CDR3 DNA reads TGTGCCATCAGTAAAAAACAGGGAGGGAACGAGCAGTACTTC. Its translation: CAISKKQGGNEQYF.

This clone was observed a handful of times. This chain links TRBV5-1 with TRBJ1-1; D remains ambiguous. The CDR3 length is 16 residues. Trimming cost V 0 bases and J 0 bases, with 12 bases left between them. The germline V gene has CDR1 SGHRS and CDR2 YFSETQ. In DNA, the CDR3 is TGCGCCAGCAGCTTGGCCGGAGAACCACTGAACACTGAAGCTTTCTTT. This gives the protein CASSLAGEPLNTEAFF.

CDR3 bases: TGCGCCACCTCCCAACGCCCGGGGGGTACTGAAGCTTTCTTT. Translating it yields CATSQRPGGTEAFF. The rearrangement joins TRBV10-2 to TRBJ1-1; tentatively, D is TRBD1 (5 bases). The CDR3 is 14 amino acids. Germline V CDR1 and CDR2: WSHSY, SAAADI. The germline V and J ends were trimmed by 10 bases and 5 bases, with 20 bases remaining between them.

V is TRBV11-2 and J is TRBJ2-1; the D gene is possibly TRBD2 (6 bases). Deletions cut 4 bases from V and 13 bases from J, with 17 bases between. Per the germline V gene, CDR1 is SGHAT and CDR2 is FQNNGV. This CDR3 spans 13 amino acids. CDR3 in DNA: TGTGCCAGCAGCTACGGAGGGCAAAATTCCCAGTTCTTC. Amino acids: CASSYGGQNSQFF.

CDR3 protein: CASSYKTARNEKLFF. The DNA of the CDR3 is TGTGCCAGCAGTTACAAGACAGCGCGTAATGAAAAACTGTTTTTT. The chain links TRBV6-7 to TRBJ1-4; maybe TRBD1 (5 bases). TRBV6-7 has ORF status, its function being uncertain. V was pared by 2 bases and J by 4 bases, with 11 bases between. The CDR3 sequence is 15 residues long.

This chain joins TRBV5-1 and TRBJ2-7, with 11 bases aligning to TRBD2. Trimming at V came to 4 bases and at J to 5 bases, leaving 8 bases not matched to a gene. This CDR3 has 15 residues. The germline CDR1 and CDR2 sequences are SGHRS and YFSETQ. The CDR3 DNA reads as TGCGCCAGCAGCCGTATTAGCGGGAGGGCCCACGAGCAGTACTTC. Translating gives CASSRISGRAHEQYF.